These T cell receptor beta chains were read from a single sample in a study of tumor T cells in aggressive B-cell lymphoma. Sequencing was performed with immunoSEQ multiplex PCR; in TCRdb, only in-frame clones are kept and a portion is missing. Here the sample spans about 5,400 clones, 82% being singletons. The material sequenced was tumor tissue. The receptors here all came from an adult with diffuse large B cell lymphoma. Both conserved end residues are part of each CDR3. A D gene is named only where the DNA matches it firmly. Clone size is not always given. Where it is, it says once, few, many or a class for expanded clones.

TRBV6-6	TRBJ1-4	TRBD1	.	15	TGTGCCAGCAGTTACCGCTCAGGGGGACAAGAAAAACTGTTTTTT	CASSYRSGGQEKLFF
TRBV27	TRBJ1-2	.	.	16	TGTGCCAGCAGTAGCCGAGGAGGGATTGGGTCCTATGGCTACACCTTC	CASSSRGGIGSYGYTF
TRBV5-1	TRBJ2-5	TRBD1	.	16	TGCGCCAGCAGGGAAGACCCCACAGGGGGCTCGGAGACCCAGTACTTC	CASREDPTGGSETQYF
TRBV9	TRBJ2-2	.	.	15	TGTGCCAGCAGCGGGGAGACGTACTTCACCGGGGAGCTGTTTTTT	CASSGETYFTGELFF
TRBV6-1	TRBJ1-2	TRBD1	.	15	TGTGCCAGCAGGGCTGGGACAGGTGGACACTATGGCTACACCTTC	CASRAGTGGHYGYTF
TRBV6-5	TRBJ2-3	TRBD2	.	14	TGTGCCAGCAGCGGACTAGCTAGCACAGATACGCAGTATTTT	CASSGLASTDTQYF
TRBV4-2	TRBJ2-1	TRBD2	.	19	TGTGCCAGCAGCCCGCCCTTACAGACCAGCGGGAGTGTGGACAATGAGCAGTTCTTC	CASSPPLQTSGSVDNEQFF
TRBV2	TRBJ2-7	.	few	12	TGTGCCAGCGACAGTGGGAATTACGAGCAGTACTTC	CASDSGNYEQYF
TRBV28	TRBJ2-1	TRBD1	.	14	TGTGCCAGCAGTGGGACAGGGGGTGTTTATGAGCAGTTCTTC	CASSGTGGVYEQFF
TRBV5-1	TRBJ2-2	.	.	16	TGCGCCAGCAGCTTGGGGTTTGCGGGAAGGGCCGGGGAGCTGTTTTTT	CASSLGFAGRAGELFF
TRBV6-5	TRBJ2-7	.	few	13	TGTGCCAGCAGCTCGACTAGCAGGGGCGAGCAGTACTTC	CASSSTSRGEQYF